This T cell receptor beta chain was sequenced for a study of blood T cell repertoires in COVID-19. On the study more broadly: PBMCs, B-cell-depleted T cells, or T cells were the source of the cDNA or gDNA that made up the material.

Participant age was roughly 18 to 89 years, and participants resided in about 25 US areas. V lost 2 bases and J 6 bases, leaving 5 bases between the germline ends. Germline V lookup: CDR1 SNHLY, CDR2 FYNNEI. This CDR3 spans 11 amino acids. This clone appeared a single time. Generated by immunoSEQ multiplex PCR, the TCRdb table keeps only in-frame clones and is missing some. The repertoire holds around 300,000 clones, with about nine tenths as singletons. The J gene is TRBJ2-7, the V gene TRBV2, with unresolved D. The origin of this receptor is a woman between 25 and 40 years old who had recovered from COVID-19. The material sequenced was PBMCs or T cells enriched from blood (not recorded which). The CDR3 DNA reads as TGTGCCAGCAGTGAATTCCTCGAGCAGTACTTC. It is translated as CASSEFLEQYF.